The 8 T cell receptor beta chains listed next were all sequenced from one sample in a study of PD-L1 blockade in urothelial cancer. The method was immunoSEQ multiplex PCR; TCRdb's version includes in-frame clones alone and lacks a portion of them. This table holds about 51,000 clones, around 87% found once. The sample in question was PBMCs, obtained around atezolizumab (anti-PD-L1) treatment. Every receptor here comes from a man between 60 and 75 years old with urothelial cancer.

The V call is TRBV7-9, the J call TRBJ2-5, with a tentative D call TRBD1 (5 bases). Between the trimmed V and J ends, which lost 1 base and 1 base, there was a span of 10 bases. This CDR3 is 15 amino acids long. CDR1 is SEHNR, CDR2 FQNEAQ, per germline (reference sequence). The CDR3 region has the DNA TGTGCCAGCAGCTTAGAACAGGTGATCCAAGAGACCCAGTACTTC. Its translation is CASSLEQVIQETQYF.

The chain joins TRBV11-2 to TRBJ1-1; a weak D match, TRBD1 (5 bases). Germline CDR1 reads SGHAT; CDR2 reads FQNNGV. The germline V and J ends were trimmed by 6 bases and 4 bases, with 12 bases remaining between them. The length of the CDR3 is 13 residues. The CDR3 spells CASRFGQSTEAFF. The CDR3 DNA reads TGTGCCAGCAGATTCGGACAATCCACTGAAGCTTTCTTT.

Only one count was recorded for this clone. The V gene is TRBV29-1, the J gene TRBJ2-7, with TRBD2 matching over 8 bases. This CDR3 spans 16 amino acids. The ends lost 7 bases at V and 5 bases at J; junction bases unmatched: 19. CDR1 and CDR2 from the germline V gene are SQVTM and ANQGSEA. This CDR3 is CSDPRAGVSSGDEQYF. DNA of the CDR3: TGCAGCGATCCACGAGCGGGAGTATCTTCGGGGGACGAGCAGTACTTC.

This chain uses TRBV11-3 with TRBJ2-1; 9 bases map to TRBD1. The V segment lost 8 bases and the J segment 5 bases; nucleotides outside the gene matches: 4. Germline CDR1 SGHNT, CDR2 YENEEA. The CDR3 spans 13 residues. The CDR3 protein is CASGTGRNNEQFF. CDR3 bases: TGTGCCAGCGGGACAGGGCGAAACAATGAGCAGTTCTTC.

V gene TRBV6-1 combines with J gene TRBJ1-1; D is unclear. Germline values: CDR1 MNHNS, CDR2 SASEGT. The CDR3 is made up of 12 amino acids. With 8 bases removed from V and 6 bases from J, the gap between germline ends came to 13 bases. CDR3 residues: CASSNGVAEAFF. In DNA form, the CDR3 reads TGTGCCAGCTCGAACGGGGTGGCTGAAGCTTTCTTT.

For this clone: Germline and junction disagree at one end, which may indicate a read error. The V and J genes are TRBV7-7 and TRBJ1-1; tentative D call: TRBD1 (6 bases). The CDR3 is 13 residues long. Germline CDR1 is SSHAT and CDR2 is FNYEAQ (reference sequence). As DNA, the CDR3 is TGTGCTAGCAGCCTGGACAGAAACACTGAAGCTTTCTTT. Its translation is CASSLDRNTEAFF.

V is TRBV19 and J is TRBJ2-4, with TRBD2 as a possible D gene (5 bases). The CDR3 covers 17 residues. Looked up from germline, CDR1 is LNHDA and CDR2 is SQIVND (reference sequence). The V end was cut by 1 base, the J end by 0 bases, with 13 bases between. CDR3 sequence (DNA): TGTGCCAGTAGTATAGGTCGCACGGGGTTAGCCAAAAACATTCAGTACTTC. Protein sequence: CASSIGRTGLAKNIQYF. Drawing the rest from reference TRBV19 and TRBJ2-4, the complete variable domain is DGGITQSPKYLFRKEGQNVTLSCEQNLNHDAMYWYRQDPGQGLRLIYYSQIVNDFQKGDIAEGYSVSREKKESFPLTVTSAQKNPTAFYLCASSIGRTGLAKNIQYFGAGTRLSVL.

This chain joins TRBV7-3 and TRBJ2-2; D remains ambiguous. This CDR3 spans 13 amino acids. Trimming cost V 4 bases and J 5 bases, with 8 bases left between them. Germline CDR1 SGHTA, CDR2 FQGTGA. CDR3 loop: CASSSLNTGELFF. For the CDR3, the DNA is TGTGCCAGCAGCTCCTTAAATACCGGGGAGCTGTTTTTT.